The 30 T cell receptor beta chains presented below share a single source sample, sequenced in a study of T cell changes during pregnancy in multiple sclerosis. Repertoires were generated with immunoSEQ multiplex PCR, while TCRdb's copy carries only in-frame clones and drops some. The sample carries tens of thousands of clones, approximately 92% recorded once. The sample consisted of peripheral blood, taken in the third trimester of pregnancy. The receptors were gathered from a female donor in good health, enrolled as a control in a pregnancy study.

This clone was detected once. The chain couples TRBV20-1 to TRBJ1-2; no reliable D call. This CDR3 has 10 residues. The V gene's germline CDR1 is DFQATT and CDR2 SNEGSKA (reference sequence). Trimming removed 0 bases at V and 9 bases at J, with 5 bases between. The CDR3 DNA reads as TGCAGTGCTAGAGATCAAAGCTACACCTTC. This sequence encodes CSARDQSYTF.

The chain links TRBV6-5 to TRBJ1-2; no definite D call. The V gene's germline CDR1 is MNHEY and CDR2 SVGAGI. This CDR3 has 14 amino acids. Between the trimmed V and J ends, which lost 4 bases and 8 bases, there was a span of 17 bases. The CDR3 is CASSLLGSSGGYTF. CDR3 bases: TGTGCCAGCAGTTTACTCGGGAGCAGTGGGGGCTACACCTTC.

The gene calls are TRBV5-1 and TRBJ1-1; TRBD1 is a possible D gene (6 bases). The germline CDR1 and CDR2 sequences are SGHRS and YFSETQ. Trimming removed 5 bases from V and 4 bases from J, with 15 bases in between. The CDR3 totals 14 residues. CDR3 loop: CASRSGQGTTEAFF. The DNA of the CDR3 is TGCGCCAGCAGATCCGGTCAGGGGACCACTGAAGCTTTCTTT.

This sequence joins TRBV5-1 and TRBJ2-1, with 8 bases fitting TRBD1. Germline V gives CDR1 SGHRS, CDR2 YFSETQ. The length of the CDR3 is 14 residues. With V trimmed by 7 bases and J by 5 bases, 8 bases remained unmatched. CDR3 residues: CASGNTGGNNEQFF. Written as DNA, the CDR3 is TGCGCCAGCGGAAATACAGGGGGGAACAATGAGCAGTTCTTC.

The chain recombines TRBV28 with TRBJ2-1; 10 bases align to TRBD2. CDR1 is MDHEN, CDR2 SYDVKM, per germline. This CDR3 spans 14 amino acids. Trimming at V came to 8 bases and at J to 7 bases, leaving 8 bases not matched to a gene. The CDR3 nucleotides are TGTGCCAGCCAAGCGGGAGGGCCTGTAAATGAGCAGTTCTTC. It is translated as CASQAGGPVNEQFF.

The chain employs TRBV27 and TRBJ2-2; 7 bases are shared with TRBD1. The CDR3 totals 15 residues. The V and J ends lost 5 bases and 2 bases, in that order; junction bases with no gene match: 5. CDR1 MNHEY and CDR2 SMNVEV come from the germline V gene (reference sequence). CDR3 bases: TGTGCCAGCAGTCCCGGGACAGCCAACACCGGGGAGCTGTTTTTT. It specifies CASSPGTANTGELFF.

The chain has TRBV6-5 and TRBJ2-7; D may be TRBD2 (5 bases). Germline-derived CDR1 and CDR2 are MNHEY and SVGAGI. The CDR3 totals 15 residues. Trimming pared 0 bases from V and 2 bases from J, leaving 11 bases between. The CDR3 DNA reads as TGTGCCAGCAGTTACTCGAGTCCGACTACCTACGAGCAGTACTTC. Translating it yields CASSYSSPTTYEQYF.

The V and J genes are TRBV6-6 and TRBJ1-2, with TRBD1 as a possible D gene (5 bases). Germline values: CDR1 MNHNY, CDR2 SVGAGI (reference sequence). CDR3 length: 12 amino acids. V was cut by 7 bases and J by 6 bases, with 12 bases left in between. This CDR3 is CASKNGRDGYTF. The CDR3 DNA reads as TGTGCCAGCAAAAACGGCAGGGATGGCTACACCTTC.

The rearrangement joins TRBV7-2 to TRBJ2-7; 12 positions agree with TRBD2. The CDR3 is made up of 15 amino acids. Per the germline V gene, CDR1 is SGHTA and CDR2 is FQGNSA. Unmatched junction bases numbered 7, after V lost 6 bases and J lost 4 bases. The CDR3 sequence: CASRTGLAGLYEQYF. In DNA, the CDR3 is TGTGCCAGCAGGACCGGACTAGCGGGACTGTACGAGCAGTACTTC.

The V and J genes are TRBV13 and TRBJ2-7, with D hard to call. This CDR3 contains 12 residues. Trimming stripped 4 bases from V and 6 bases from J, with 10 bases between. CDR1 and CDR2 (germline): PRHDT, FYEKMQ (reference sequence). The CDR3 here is CASSSLTSEQYF. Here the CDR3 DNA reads TGTGCCAGCAGCTCCCTAACCTCCGAGCAGTACTTC.

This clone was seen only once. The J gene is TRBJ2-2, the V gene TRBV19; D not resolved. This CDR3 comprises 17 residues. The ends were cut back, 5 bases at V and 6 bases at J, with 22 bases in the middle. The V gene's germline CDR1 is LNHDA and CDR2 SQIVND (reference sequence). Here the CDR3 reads CASSSPWALINAGELFF. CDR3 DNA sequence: TGTGCCAGTAGTTCTCCATGGGCCCTCATAAACGCCGGGGAGCTGTTTTTT.

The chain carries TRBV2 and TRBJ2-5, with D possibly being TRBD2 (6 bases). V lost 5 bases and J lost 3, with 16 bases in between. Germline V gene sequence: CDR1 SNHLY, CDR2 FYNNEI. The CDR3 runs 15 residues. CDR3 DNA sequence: TGTGCCAGCAGTAGACTAGAGGGGCCCGAAGAGACCCAGTACTTC. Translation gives CASSRLEGPEETQYF.

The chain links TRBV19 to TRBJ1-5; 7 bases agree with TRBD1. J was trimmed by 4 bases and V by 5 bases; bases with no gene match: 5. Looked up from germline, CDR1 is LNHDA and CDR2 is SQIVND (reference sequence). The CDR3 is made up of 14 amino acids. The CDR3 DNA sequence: TGTGCCAGTAGTGACCGGGACAGAAATCAGCCCCAGCATTTT. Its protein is CASSDRDRNQPQHF.

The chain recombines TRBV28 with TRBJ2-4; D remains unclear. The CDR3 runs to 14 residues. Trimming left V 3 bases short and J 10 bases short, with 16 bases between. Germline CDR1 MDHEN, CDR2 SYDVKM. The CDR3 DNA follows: TGTGCCAGCAGTTTTGAGCAAGCCCCATGGATTCAGTACTTC. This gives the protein CASSFEQAPWIQYF. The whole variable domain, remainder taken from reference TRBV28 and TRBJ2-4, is DVKVTQSSRYLVKRTGEKVFLECVQDMDHENMFWYRQDPGLGLRLIYFSYDVKMKEKGDIPEGYSVSREKKERFSLILESASTNQTSMYLCASSFEQAPWIQYFGAGTRLSVL.

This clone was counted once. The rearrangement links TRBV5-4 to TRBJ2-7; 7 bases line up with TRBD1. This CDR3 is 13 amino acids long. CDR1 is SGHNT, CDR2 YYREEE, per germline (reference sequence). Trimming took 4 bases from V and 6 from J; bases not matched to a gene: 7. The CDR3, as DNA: TGTGCCAGCAGCCAGGAAGGGGGCCGCGAGCAGTACTTC. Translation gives CASSQEGGREQYF.

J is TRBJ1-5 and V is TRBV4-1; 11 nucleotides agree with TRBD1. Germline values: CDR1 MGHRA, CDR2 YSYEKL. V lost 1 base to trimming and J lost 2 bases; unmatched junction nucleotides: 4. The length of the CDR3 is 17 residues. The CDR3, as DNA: TGCGCCAGCAGCCAAGTCGGGGGACAGGGGGGCAATCAGCCCCAGCATTTT. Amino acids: CASSQVGGQGGNQPQHF.

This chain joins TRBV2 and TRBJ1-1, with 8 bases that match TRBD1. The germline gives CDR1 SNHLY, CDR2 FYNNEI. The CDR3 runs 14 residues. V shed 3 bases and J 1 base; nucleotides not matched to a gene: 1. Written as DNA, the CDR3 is TGTGCCAGCAGTGACAGGGGGCCGAACACTGAAGCTTTCTTT. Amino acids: CASSDRGPNTEAFF.

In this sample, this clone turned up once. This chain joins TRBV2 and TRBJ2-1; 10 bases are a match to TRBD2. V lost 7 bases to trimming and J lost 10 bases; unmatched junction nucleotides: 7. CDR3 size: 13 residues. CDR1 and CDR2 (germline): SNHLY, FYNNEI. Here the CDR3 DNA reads TGTGCCAGCACCTTAGCGGGAGGAAGCGAGCAGTTCTTC. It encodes CASTLAGGSEQFF.

The CDR3 region has the DNA TGCGCCAGCAGCCGGGGAGAGGATACCTACGAGCAGTACTTC. This codes for CASSRGEDTYEQYF. This chain uses TRBV4-1 with TRBJ2-7, with D perhaps TRBD2 (5 bases). CDR1 and CDR2 (germline): MGHRA, YSYEKL. Deletions cut 4 bases from V and 2 bases from J, with 12 bases between. The CDR3 length is 14 residues.

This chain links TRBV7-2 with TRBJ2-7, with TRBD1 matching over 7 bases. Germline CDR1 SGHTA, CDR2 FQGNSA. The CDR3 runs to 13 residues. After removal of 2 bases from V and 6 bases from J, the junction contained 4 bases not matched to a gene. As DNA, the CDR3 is TGTGCCAGCAGCTTATACAGGGGCGGCGAGCAGTACTTC. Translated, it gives CASSLYRGGEQYF.

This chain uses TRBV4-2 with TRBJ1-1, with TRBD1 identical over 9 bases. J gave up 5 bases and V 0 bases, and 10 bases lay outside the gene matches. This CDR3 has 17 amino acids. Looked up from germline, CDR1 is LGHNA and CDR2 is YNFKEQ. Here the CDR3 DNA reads TGTGCCAGCAGCCAAGATAAAAGTACAGGGGGCTTAACTGAAGCTTTCTTT. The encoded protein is CASSQDKSTGGLTEAFF.

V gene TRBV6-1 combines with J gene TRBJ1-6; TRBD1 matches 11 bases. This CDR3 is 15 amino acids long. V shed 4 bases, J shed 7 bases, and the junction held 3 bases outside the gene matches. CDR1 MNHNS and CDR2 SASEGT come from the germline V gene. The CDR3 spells CASSGTGGRNSPLHF. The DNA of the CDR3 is TGTGCCAGCAGTGGGACAGGGGGCCGAAATTCACCCCTCCACTTT.

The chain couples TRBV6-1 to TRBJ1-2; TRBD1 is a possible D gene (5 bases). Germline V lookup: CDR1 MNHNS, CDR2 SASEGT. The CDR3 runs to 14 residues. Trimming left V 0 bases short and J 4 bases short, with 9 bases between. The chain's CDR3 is CASSEASGIYGYTF. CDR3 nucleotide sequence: TGTGCCAGCAGTGAAGCCTCAGGGATCTATGGCTACACCTTC.

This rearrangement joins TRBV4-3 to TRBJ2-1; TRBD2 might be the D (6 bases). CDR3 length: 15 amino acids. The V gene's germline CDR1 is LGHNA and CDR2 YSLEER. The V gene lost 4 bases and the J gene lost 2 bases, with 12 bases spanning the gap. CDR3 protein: CASSRSGLTYNEQFF. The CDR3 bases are TGCGCCAGCAGCCGTAGCGGATTAACCTACAATGAGCAGTTCTTC.

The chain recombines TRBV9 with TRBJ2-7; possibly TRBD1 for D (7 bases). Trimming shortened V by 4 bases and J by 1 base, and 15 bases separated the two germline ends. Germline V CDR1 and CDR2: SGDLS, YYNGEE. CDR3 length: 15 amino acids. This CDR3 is CASSPSGGTSYEQYF. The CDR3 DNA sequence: TGTGCCAGCAGCCCTTCAGGGGGGACTTCCTACGAGCAGTACTTC.

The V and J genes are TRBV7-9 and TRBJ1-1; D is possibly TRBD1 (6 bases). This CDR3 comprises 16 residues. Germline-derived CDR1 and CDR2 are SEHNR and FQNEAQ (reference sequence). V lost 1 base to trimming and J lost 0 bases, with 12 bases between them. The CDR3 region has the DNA TGTGCCAGCAGCTTAGAGGGGGAGAGAATGAACACTGAAGCTTTCTTT. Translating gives CASSLEGERMNTEAFF.

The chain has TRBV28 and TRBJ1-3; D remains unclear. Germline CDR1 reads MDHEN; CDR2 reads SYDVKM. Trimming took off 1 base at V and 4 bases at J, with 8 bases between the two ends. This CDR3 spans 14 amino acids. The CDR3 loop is CASSLFGSGNTIYF. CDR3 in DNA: TGTGCCAGCAGTTTATTCGGGTCCGGAAACACCATATATTTT.

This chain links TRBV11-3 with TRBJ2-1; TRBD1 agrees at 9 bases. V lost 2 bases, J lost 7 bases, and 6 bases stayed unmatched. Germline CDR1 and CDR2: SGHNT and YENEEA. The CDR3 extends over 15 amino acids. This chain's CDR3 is CASSLFGQGRNEQFF. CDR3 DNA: TGTGCCAGCAGCTTATTTGGACAGGGGAGGAATGAGCAGTTCTTC.

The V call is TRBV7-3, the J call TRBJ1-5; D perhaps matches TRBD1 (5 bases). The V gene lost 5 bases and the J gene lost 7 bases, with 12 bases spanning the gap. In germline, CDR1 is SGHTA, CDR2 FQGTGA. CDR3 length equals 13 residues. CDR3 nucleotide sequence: TGTGCCAGCAGCCCTCAGGGTGGGCAGCCCCAGCATTTT. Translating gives CASSPQGGQPQHF.

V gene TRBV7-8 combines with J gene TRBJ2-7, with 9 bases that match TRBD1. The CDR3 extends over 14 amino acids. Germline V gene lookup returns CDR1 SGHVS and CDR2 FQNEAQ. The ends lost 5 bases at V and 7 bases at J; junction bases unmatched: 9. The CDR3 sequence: CASSPGQGAGEQYF. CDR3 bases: TGTGCCAGCAGCCCGGGACAGGGCGCTGGGGAGCAGTACTTC.